This TCR beta chain was observed in a study of blood T cell repertoires in COVID-19. About the study: The cDNA or gDNA used as material had been derived from T cells, B-cell-depleted T cells, or PBMCs.

CDR3 length: 15 amino acids. Per germline, CDR1 SGDLS and CDR2 YYNGEE. The ends lost 4 bases at V and 0 bases at J; junction bases unmatched: 4. In the original processing: Cell counts per sample came from amplifying reference gene primers. This table comes from immunoSEQ multiplex PCR, and its TCRdb copy is limited to in-frame clones, with some not included. V and J calls and clone size are given by that table; D and trimming were obtained from the DNA. The table lists some 320,000 clones, 85% to 95% of them singletons. Each participant's cohort was designated according to participant-reported clinical history. Those designated as exposed participants met a COVID-19 case within 2 weeks before study entry.

The sequencing input was PBMCs or T cells enriched from blood (not recorded which). V usage is TRBV9 and J usage is TRBJ1-3; the match to TRBD1 covers 7 bases. The source is a woman younger than 45 who had been exposed to COVID-19. The chain's CDR3 is CASSTGTDSGNTIYF. CDR3 coding DNA: TGTGCCAGCAGCACCGGGACAGACTCTGGAAACACCATATATTTT.